The 10 T cell receptor beta chains below were found in one sample sequenced in a study of identical twins. Each CDR3 protein is one row after TCRdb ran MiXCR on the 5' RACE reads. This table has roughly 230,000 distinct CDR3 sequences, approximately 8.3% appearing once. The sample also formed part of further work on yellow fever vaccine responses in identical twins.

The sample comprised CD8+ T cells sorted from blood. The receptors originated from a woman between 18 and 30 years old in good health.

This clonotype was detected a few times. V usage is TRBV7-2 and J usage is TRBJ2-7, with D perhaps TRBD1 or TRBD2 (5 bases each). Trimming took off 5 bases at V and 4 bases at J, with 15 bases between the two ends. The germline V gene encodes CDR1 SGHTA and CDR2 FQGNSA. The CDR3 consists of 14 residues. CDR3 in DNA: TGTGCCAGCAGCCCAAGGGACCCCCGATACGAGCAGTACTTC. Translation gives CASSPRDPRYEQYF.

The chain couples TRBV15 to TRBJ2-5, with D possibly matching TRBD2 (6 bases). In germline, CDR1 is LNHNV, CDR2 YYDKDF (reference sequence). This CDR3 is 15 amino acids long. Trimming left V 1 base short and J 2 bases short, with 11 bases between. In nucleotides, the CDR3 is TGTGCCACCAGCAGAGTCTGGGGGACTCAAGAGACCCAGTACTTC. Translating it yields CATSRVWGTQETQYF.

This clonotype was detected ten times or more. This chain connects TRBV29-1 to TRBJ2-1; D is undetermined. The germline CDR1 and CDR2 sequences are SQVTM and ANQGSEA. V was shortened by 6 bases and J by 7 bases, with 7 bases between the two germline ends. CDR3 length equals 10 residues. CDR3 loop: CSVTSNEQFF. As DNA, the CDR3 is TGCAGCGTAACCAGTAATGAGCAGTTCTTC.

This clonotype has at least ten counts. V and J are TRBV14 and TRBJ2-2; D not certain. Trimming removed 1 base from V and 0 bases from J, with 12 bases in between. Per the germline V gene, CDR1 is SGHDN and CDR2 is FVKESK. This CDR3 spans 17 amino acids. CDR3 amino acids: CASSQGDWFANTGELFF. DNA for the CDR3: TGTGCCAGCAGCCAAGGGGATTGGTTTGCGAACACCGGGGAGCTGTTTTTT.

V and J are TRBV11-2 and TRBJ2-2, with 7 bases identical to TRBD2. The germline CDR1 and CDR2 sequences are SGHAT and FQNNGV. The trim removed 5 bases at V and 6 bases at J, leaving 6 bases unmatched. This CDR3 contains 14 residues. The CDR3 sequence is CASSGWGRAGELFF. In DNA form, the CDR3 reads TGTGCCAGCAGCGGCTGGGGGAGGGCCGGGGAGCTGTTTTTT.

This clonotype was seen only a few times. The chain uses TRBV29-1 and TRBJ2-7; a possible D gene is TRBD2 (8 bases). Germline V lookup: CDR1 SQVTM, CDR2 ANQGSEA. The CDR3 is made up of 14 amino acids. Trimming shortened V by 5 bases and J by 5 bases, and 19 bases separated the two germline ends. In nucleotides, the CDR3 is TGCAGCGTTCGGGGGGGACAGACCGCCGACGAGCAGTACTTC. It specifies CSVRGGQTADEQYF.

This clonotype was counted at least ten times. The chain has TRBV7-8 and TRBJ1-2, with TRBD1 as a possible D gene (5 bases). CDR1 SGHVS and CDR2 FQNEAQ come from the germline V gene. The CDR3 runs 13 residues. V was clipped by 4 bases and J by 1 base, with 7 bases between them. This CDR3 reads CASSYRNNYGYTF. In nucleotides, the CDR3 is TGTGCCAGCAGCTACAGGAATAACTATGGCTACACCTTC.

This clonotype was seen ten or more times. The chain uses TRBV6-1 and TRBJ2-1; TRBD2 matches at 7 bases. The V segment lost 5 bases and the J segment 0 bases; nucleotides outside the gene matches: 1. Per germline, CDR1 MNHNS and CDR2 SASEGT. The CDR3 loop spans 14 amino acids. The CDR3 nucleotides read TGTGCCAGCAGTCAGCGGGACTCCTACAATGAGCAGTTCTTC. It specifies CASSQRDSYNEQFF.

This clonotype was recorded a few times. The rearrangement joins TRBV20-1 to TRBJ2-3; D may be TRBD2 (5 bases). CDR1 is DFQATT and CDR2 is SNEGSKA in the germline V gene (reference sequence). Trimming left V 3 bases short and J 3 bases short, with 22 bases between. The CDR3 spans 17 residues. DNA for the CDR3: TGCAGTGCTAGGCACAGTCAGGCCAGCACGGGGACAGATACGCAGTATTTT. Protein sequence: CSARHSQASTGTDTQYF.

This chain joins TRBV13 and TRBJ2-1, with D possibly matching TRBD2 (5 bases). CDR1 PRHDT and CDR2 FYEKMQ come from the germline V gene (reference sequence). Deletions cut 0 bases from V and 8 bases from J, with 8 bases between. CDR3 length equals 13 residues. Written as DNA, the CDR3 is TGTGCCAGCAGCTTAGGGGTGAGGGATGAGCAGTTCTTC. Amino acid sequence: CASSLGVRDEQFF. Full variable domain (missing parts from reference TRBV13 and TRBJ2-1): AAGVIQSPRHLIKEKRETATLKCYPIPRHDTVYWYQQGPGQDPQFLISFYEKMQSDKGSIPDRFSAQQFSDYHSELNMSSLELGDSALYFCASSLGVRDEQFFGPGTRLTVL.